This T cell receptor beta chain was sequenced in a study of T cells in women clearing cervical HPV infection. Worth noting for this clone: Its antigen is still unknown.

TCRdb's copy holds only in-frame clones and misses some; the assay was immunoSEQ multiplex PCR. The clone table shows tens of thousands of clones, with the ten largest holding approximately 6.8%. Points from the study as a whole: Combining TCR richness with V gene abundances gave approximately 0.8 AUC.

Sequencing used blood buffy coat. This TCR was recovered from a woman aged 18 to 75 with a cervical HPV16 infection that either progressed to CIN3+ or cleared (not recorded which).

CDR3 sequence reads: CSARRAGQHANTGELFF. The sequenced CDR3 bases are TGCAGTGCTAGACGAGCCGGACAGCACGCGAACACCGGGGAG. V is TRBV20-1 and J is TRBJ2-2; the D gene is possibly TRBD1 (6 bases). The CDR3 end lies 3 residues beyond the end of the read and is filled in from the germline J gene. The V gene's germline CDR1 is DFQATT and CDR2 SNEGSKA (reference sequence). This CDR3 contains 17 residues. Trimming took 2 bases from V and 0 from J, leaving 16 bases between them.